The following is a TCR beta chain sequence with its context. This clonotype was recorded many times. The antigen it recognizes is unknown. No much larger clone is present one base from it, and per-base qualities are unavailable. The Immunoverse kit was used to build TCR libraries from about 430 ng RNA, with molecular barcoded adaptors covering alpha/delta and beta/gamma chains. The same RNA used for transcriptome sequencing was used for TCR library preparation. Sequencing of TCR libraries was carried out on an Illumina HiSeq 4000 with 2 x 150 cycles. Turning to the authors' computational methods: With MiXCR, TCR reads were aligned to human V, D, J and C references and assembled into CDR3 clonotypes, with quality filtering and error correction included. The tcR package in R was used to analyze clonotype counts and gene usage diversity. For inspection of raw mapping reads, RNA-seq reads were mapped by STAR aligner version 2.5.3a onto GRCh37 of the human genome. To test how sequencing depth affected the clonotypes detected, IR-seq fastq files were randomly downsampled with Seqtk 1.3. The raw public data were reprocessed by TCRdb itself: fastp quality trimming at Q25, MiXCR clonotype calling, in-frame beta chains only. All rows with the same CDR3 protein become a single entry with the most common DNA and genes. Clone size and V and J calls follow TCRdb, not the original study. Present in this sample are over 55,000 distinct CDR3 sequences, roughly 14% of which were seen just once. Roughly 45% of the sample belongs to the ten largest clones.

This record comes from a study of read filtering for tumor transcriptome and immune sequencing (TCRdb year 2020). Context from the whole study: Of the patients in the cohort, more than 16 were male and approximately 15 were female, and their mean age was 65.9 years, with a range of about 47 to 85. A main aim was a read-filtering strategy for immune repertoire data, specifically whether clonotypes supported by a single read should be removed. After DNase treatment, whole-transcriptome libraries were prepared using the TruSeq RNA Access Library Prep Kit. Per sample, about 4.05 to 10.27 million TCR-region mapped reads were obtained with IR-seq, compared with only about 80 to 1,400 with RNA-seq. Under revised international staging, 8 or 9 patients fell into R-ISS I, some 15 into R-ISS II and roughly 7 into R-ISS III. TCR repertoires obtained by targeted immune repertoire sequencing and by bulk whole-transcriptome sequencing performed on the same bone marrow samples were compared. The research as a whole found: The sorted CD138-negative fraction was a mixed bone marrow immune population, not purified T cells. The correlation between IR-seq and RNA-seq shared clonotype proportions was increased by removal of single-read clonotypes. In IR-seq, roughly 79% of clonotypes but 3% to 3.5% of total reads were represented by single-read clonotypes, whereas in RNA-seq, about 76% of clonotypes and around 45% of reads were represented by single-read clonotypes. Compared with RNA-seq, IR-seq captured clonotypes at much higher depth and more reliably, and a smaller IR-seq throughput was enough to identify most shared clonotypes.

Each patient had bone marrow sampled at the time of active disease. Isolation of bone marrow mononuclear cells was performed by Ficoll-Hypaque density gradient centrifugation. CD138-negative cells were obtained by negative selection after labeling with CD138 magnetic microbeads on a MACS separator, removing myeloma plasma cells. Purity of the isolated cells was checked by flow cytometry on an Attune NxT using CD138 antibodies. Total RNA was extracted with TRIzol reagent and quantified with a NanoDrop spectrophotometer. For each patient, paired RNA-seq and IR-seq were run on the CD138-negative bone marrow sample from that patient. Sequences were obtained from a population of CD138-negative cells sorted from bone marrow. The sample's cell subset or site label, in plain terms: bone marrow mononuclear cells depleted of CD138+ plasma/myeloma cells by negative magnetic selection. The TCR sequence derives from a donor at least 40 years old with multiple myeloma.

In nucleotide form, the sequence is TGTGCCAGCAGTTTAGCAGGGAGCCCCTATGGCTACACCTTC. It encodes CASSLAGSPYGYTF. The chain uses TRBV27 and TRBJ1-2; 5 matching bases give a weak D call of TRBD1. The cysteine opens and the phenylalanine closes a CDR3 of 14 amino acids. Only the CDR3 part of the read is kept: 42 bases, read in frame from the first base. V and J lose 2 bases and 4 bases, and a span of 11 bases separates them. The germline V gene (reference sequence) provides CDR1 MNHEY and CDR2 SMNVEV.